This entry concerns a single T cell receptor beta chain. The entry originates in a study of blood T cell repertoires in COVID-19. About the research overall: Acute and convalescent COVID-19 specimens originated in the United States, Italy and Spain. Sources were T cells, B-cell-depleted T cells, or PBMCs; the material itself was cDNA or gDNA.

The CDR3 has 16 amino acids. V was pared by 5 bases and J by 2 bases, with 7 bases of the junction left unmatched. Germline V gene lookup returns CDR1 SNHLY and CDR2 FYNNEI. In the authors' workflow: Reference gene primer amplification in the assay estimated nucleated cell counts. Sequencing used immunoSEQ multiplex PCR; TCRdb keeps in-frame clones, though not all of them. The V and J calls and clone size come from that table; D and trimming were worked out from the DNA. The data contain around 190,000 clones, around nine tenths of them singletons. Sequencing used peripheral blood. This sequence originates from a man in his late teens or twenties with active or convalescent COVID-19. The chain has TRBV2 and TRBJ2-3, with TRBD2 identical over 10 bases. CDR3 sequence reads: CASSTSGGEYTDTQYF. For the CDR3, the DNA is TGTGCCAGCAGTACAAGCGGGGGGGAATACACAGATACGCAGTATTTT.